Shown below are 29 T cell receptor beta chains from a single sample sequenced in a study of T cell responses to AZD1222 COVID-19 vaccine. The repertoire was sequenced with immunoSEQ multiplex PCR; TCRdb's copy has only in-frame clones and lacks some. The profile shows more than 95,000 clones, 90% to 95% of them singletons. Sequencing used peripheral blood, obtained on day 0 of AZD1222 vaccination. The receptors derive from an adult in good health.

The V and J genes are TRBV2 and TRBJ2-7; D call uncertain. The V gene lost 6 bases and the J gene lost 4 bases, with 10 bases spanning the gap. This CDR3 region has 12 residues. Germline V gene sequence: CDR1 SNHLY, CDR2 FYNNEI. The CDR3 bases are TGTGCCAGCAGGTACGAGTGGTACGAGCAGTACTTC. Protein sequence: CASRYEWYEQYF.

The chain links TRBV5-6 to TRBJ1-1, with D tentatively TRBD1 (6 bases). Germline values: CDR1 SGHDT, CDR2 YYEEEE. The CDR3 spans 18 residues. V was shortened by 1 base and J by 3 bases, with 22 bases between the two germline ends. The CDR3 reads CASSLYTHRAQGDTEAFF. The CDR3 DNA reads TGTGCCAGCAGCTTGTACACCCACAGGGCCCAAGGGGACACTGAAGCTTTCTTT.

This clone was picked up a small number of times. The chain uses TRBV7-6 and TRBJ1-5; D gene ambiguous. From germline, CDR1 is SGHVS and CDR2 FNYEAQ. The CDR3 is 15 amino acids. V lost 2 bases, J lost 0 bases, and 8 bases lay in between. Here the CDR3 reads CASSLSTDSNQPQHF. The CDR3 bases are TGTGCCAGCAGCTTATCAACGGATAGCAATCAGCCCCAGCATTTT.

The V gene is TRBV10-3, the J gene TRBJ2-7; TRBD1 agrees at 10 bases. The V gene's germline CDR1 is ENHRY and CDR2 SYGVKD. The CDR3 runs 14 residues. Trimming took 10 bases from V and 1 from J; bases not matched to a gene: 7. CDR3 sequence reads: CASRTGGNSYEQYF. CDR3 nucleotide sequence: TGTGCCAGTCGGACAGGGGGGAATTCCTACGAGCAGTACTTC.

The V and J genes are TRBV19 and TRBJ2-7; a possible D gene is TRBD1 (7 bases). The V gene lost 3 bases and the J gene lost 11 bases, with 17 bases spanning the gap. The CDR3 runs to 13 residues. Germline CDR1 and CDR2: LNHDA and SQIVND (reference sequence). CDR3 nucleotides: TGTGCCAGTAGTATCTTAGACAGGGAGGTAAAGTACTTC. Protein: CASSILDREVKYF.

As regards this clone: A junction boundary mismatches the germline segment, possibly from a read error. The J gene is TRBJ2-7, the V gene TRBV11-2; tentative D call: TRBD1 (7 bases). This CDR3 has 16 amino acids. Germline V gene data show CDR1 as SGHAT and CDR2 as FQNNGV. The CDR3 nucleotides read TGTGCCAGCAGATTAGGGGGCACCGGGACTCTCTACGAGCAGTACTTC. This translates into CASRLGGTGTLYEQYF.

This chain connects TRBV6-5 to TRBJ2-5; TRBD2 is a possible D gene (5 bases). Trimming pared 6 bases from V and 5 bases from J, leaving 7 bases between. Germline-derived CDR1 and CDR2 are MNHEY and SVGAGI. The CDR3 consists of 11 residues. The CDR3 DNA is TGTGCCAGCAGCTCGGGGGAGACCCAGTACTTC. It encodes CASSSGETQYF.

The rearrangement uses TRBV4-1 and TRBJ2-1; no reliable D call. V shed 1 base and J shed 5 bases, with 12 bases lying between them. Germline-derived CDR1 and CDR2 are MGHRA and YSYEKL. The CDR3 is made up of 15 amino acids. The CDR3 DNA follows: TGCGCCAGCAGCCAAGTAATAGGCTCTAACAATGAGCAGTTCTTC. Its translation: CASSQVIGSNNEQFF.

The V and J genes are TRBV19 and TRBJ2-3; TRBD2 aligns across 9 bases. V gave up 4 bases and J gave up 3 bases; unmatched junction bases: 2. Germline lookup yields CDR1 LNHDA and CDR2 SQIVND (reference sequence). CDR3 length: 14 residues. CDR3 region: CASSTSGKTDTQYF. The DNA of the CDR3 is TGTGCCAGTAGTACTAGCGGGAAGACAGATACGCAGTATTTT. Complete variable domain (other parts from reference TRBV19 and TRBJ2-3): DGGITQSPKYLFRKEGQNVTLSCEQNLNHDAMYWYRQDPGQGLRLIYYSQIVNDFQKGDIAEGYSVSREKKESFPLTVTSAQKNPTAFYLCASSTSGKTDTQYFGPGTRLTVL.

The V gene is TRBV6-1, the J gene TRBJ1-1, with D maybe TRBD1 (5 bases). V was clipped by 2 bases and J by 11 bases, with 15 bases between them. This CDR3 has 13 amino acids. Germline V gene sequence: CDR1 MNHNS, CDR2 SASEGT. The CDR3 is CASSEREGFLAFF. CDR3 DNA sequence: TGTGCCAGCAGTGAAAGGGAGGGGTTCCTGGCTTTCTTT.

The J gene is TRBJ2-3, the V gene TRBV29-1; tentative D call: TRBD1 (6 bases). CDR3 length: 13 residues. Looked up from germline, CDR1 is SQVTM and CDR2 is ANQGSEA. V shed 7 bases and J shed 2 bases, with 13 bases lying between them. CDR3 protein: CSDSRGLTDTQYF. CDR3 bases: TGCAGCGATTCCAGGGGCCTCACAGATACGCAGTATTTT.

The J gene is TRBJ2-2, the V gene TRBV7-8, with D perhaps TRBD2 (6 bases). The CDR3 runs to 15 residues. Germline V CDR1 and CDR2: SGHVS, FQNEAQ. V was shortened by 6 bases and J by 4 bases, with 15 bases between the two germline ends. CDR3 nucleotides: TGTGCCAGCAGTTTGGAGGGGATGGGCACCGGGGAGCTGTTTTTT. This translates into CASSLEGMGTGELFF.

A single count supports this clone. The rearrangement joins TRBV3-1 (or the pseudogene TRBV3-2) to TRBJ2-1; D ambiguous. Trimming shortened V by 3 bases and J by 9 bases, and 15 bases separated the two germline ends. From germline, CDR1 is LGHDT and CDR2 YNNKEL (reference sequence). This CDR3 contains 14 residues. CDR3 residues: CASSHDLLKGEQFF. As DNA, the CDR3 is TGTGCCAGCAGCCATGACTTACTTAAGGGTGAGCAGTTCTTC.

This sequence joins TRBV5-4 and TRBJ2-3; 8 nucleotides agree with TRBD1. There are 13 residues in the CDR3. CDR1 and CDR2 from the germline V gene are SGHNT and YYREEE (reference sequence). The V and J ends lost 4 bases and 5 bases, in that order; junction bases with no gene match: 3. The DNA for the CDR3 is TGTGCCAGCAGCGCGGACAGGGTAGATACGCAGTATTTT. Its protein product is CASSADRVDTQYF.

This rearrangement joins TRBV2 to TRBJ1-2; D not certain. V shed 9 bases and J shed 0 bases, with 11 bases lying between them. Germline V lookup: CDR1 SNHLY, CDR2 FYNNEI. This CDR3 is built from 13 residues. Here the CDR3 reads CARERSANYGYTF. The CDR3 nucleotides are TGTGCCAGGGAACGGTCAGCTAACTATGGCTACACCTTC.

This clone was seen a single time. V is TRBV6-2 or TRBV6-3 and J is TRBJ2-4; 14 nucleotides line up with TRBD2. CDR1 and CDR2 from the germline V gene are MNHEY and SVGEGT. The junction had 7 bases not matched to a gene; V was cut back by 6 bases and J by 0 bases. CDR3 length: 18 residues. The CDR3 here is CASSHGLAGGLAKNIQYF. The CDR3 nucleotides read TGTGCCAGCAGCCATGGACTAGCGGGAGGCCTAGCCAAAAACATTCAGTACTTC.

The rearrangement links TRBV19 to TRBJ2-5; D might be TRBD1 (8 bases). The CDR3 is 14 amino acids. V was cut by 1 base and J by 5 bases, with 11 bases left in between. From germline, CDR1 is LNHDA and CDR2 SQIVND (reference sequence). The DNA of the CDR3 is TGTGCCAGTAGTATAGTACAGGGGGGGGAGACCCAGTACTTC. Its translation: CASSIVQGGETQYF.

The chain couples TRBV6-4 to TRBJ1-5, with D possibly matching TRBD1 (5 bases). The V end lost 3 bases, the J end lost 9 bases, and 12 bases lay between the germline ends. CDR3 length: 13 amino acids. The germline gives CDR1 MRHNA, CDR2 SNTAGT. The CDR3 DNA follows: TGTGCCAGCAGTGAAAGGCGGGGACTGCCCCAGCATTTT. Residues: CASSERRGLPQHF.

This chain uses TRBV4-3 with TRBJ2-1; 9 bases match TRBD2. This CDR3 comprises 16 residues. Germline CDR1 reads LGHNA; CDR2 reads YSLEER. V gave up 3 bases and J gave up 4 bases; unmatched junction bases: 7. The CDR3 region has the DNA TGCGCCAGCAGCCAGGTAGCGGGAGAGGGATACAATGAGCAGTTCTTC. Residues: CASSQVAGEGYNEQFF.

The chain recombines TRBV23-1 with TRBJ2-1; 12 nucleotides match TRBD1. TRBV23-1 carries the ORF label, with uncertain function. V lost 0 bases, J lost 8 bases, and 8 bases stayed unmatched. This CDR3 comprises 17 residues. CDR3 sequence (DNA): TGCGCCAGCAGTCAATCTGGGGACAGGGGGCGTCCACATGAGCAGTTCTTC. This encodes CASSQSGDRGRPHEQFF.

This chain connects TRBV28 to TRBJ2-7; TRBD2 aligns across 14 bases. This CDR3 contains 17 residues. The J segment lost 4 bases and the V segment lost 6 bases, leaving 11 bases of the junction unmatched. CDR1 is MDHEN, CDR2 SYDVKM, per germline. This CDR3 is CASSSSRLAGGRYEQYF. CDR3 nucleotides: TGTGCCAGCAGCTCTTCTCGACTAGCGGGAGGGAGGTACGAGCAGTACTTC. Combining the CDR3 with reference TRBV28 and TRBJ2-7 gives the whole variable domain DVKVTQSSRYLVKRTGEKVFLECVQDMDHENMFWYRQDPGLGLRLIYFSYDVKMKEKGDIPEGYSVSREKKERFSLILESASTNQTSMYLCASSSSRLAGGRYEQYFGPGTRLTVT.

The chain carries TRBV19 and TRBJ1-5, with no clear D. This CDR3 has 16 amino acids. In germline, CDR1 is LNHDA, CDR2 SQIVND (reference sequence). V dropped 7 bases and J dropped 3 bases, with 19 bases sitting between them. The chain's CDR3 is CASTSVKPMDNQPQHF. The CDR3 DNA is TGTGCCAGTACCTCGGTTAAGCCCATGGACAATCAGCCCCAGCATTTT.

V and J are TRBV28 and TRBJ1-4; D gene unclear. V was clipped by 4 bases and J by 0 bases, with 6 bases between them. Germline V gene lookup returns CDR1 MDHEN and CDR2 SYDVKM. There are 14 residues in the CDR3. CDR3 loop: CASSSGATNEKLFF. DNA of the CDR3: TGTGCCAGCAGTTCCGGGGCAACTAATGAAAAACTGTTTTTT.

The chain uses TRBV11-1 and TRBJ2-7, with no clear D. V was trimmed by 0 bases and J by 0 bases, leaving 6 bases between them. From germline, CDR1 is SGHAT and CDR2 FQDESV (reference sequence). The CDR3 length is 14 residues. The chain's CDR3 is CASSLAHLSYEQYF. The CDR3 DNA is TGTGCCAGCAGCTTAGCCCACCTCTCCTACGAGCAGTACTTC.

CDR3 in DNA: TGCGCCAGCAGTCCGCCCGGGACAGGTAGCTCCTACGAGCAGTACTTC. Amino acids: CASSPPGTGSSYEQYF. The rearrangement joins TRBV23-1 to TRBJ2-7, with 8 bases fitting TRBD1. TRBV23-1 is an open reading frame whose function is uncertain. V lost 4 bases, J lost 0 bases, and 8 bases stayed unmatched. This CDR3 comprises 16 residues.

The chain employs TRBV5-1 and TRBJ2-2; the D is unclear. V was trimmed by 0 bases and J by 3 bases, leaving 6 bases between them. The germline gives CDR1 SGHRS, CDR2 YFSETQ. This CDR3 is built from 14 residues. The CDR3 nucleotides read TGCGCCAGCAGCTTGGTTATGGACACCGGGGAGCTGTTTTTT. It yields the protein CASSLVMDTGELFF.

The chain uses TRBV6-4 and TRBJ2-3; tentatively, D is TRBD2 (6 bases). V lost 2 bases and J lost 10, with 10 bases in between. Per the germline V gene, CDR1 is MRHNA and CDR2 is SNTAGT. This CDR3 has 12 residues. The CDR3 region has the DNA TGTGCCAGCAGTGACCCTTGGGGGGCGCAGTATTTT. Its protein is CASSDPWGAQYF.

The rearrangement joins TRBV5-5 to TRBJ2-2, with D uncertain. The germline V and J ends were trimmed by 0 bases and 5 bases, with 11 bases remaining between them. The V gene's germline CDR1 is SGHKS and CDR2 YYEKEE (reference sequence). This CDR3 comprises 15 residues. The CDR3 bases are TGTGCCAGCAGCTTGGTAGCCACCGGGACCGGGGAGCTGTTTTTT. Amino acid sequence: CASSLVATGTGELFF. The whole variable domain, remainder taken from reference TRBV5-5 and TRBJ2-2, is DAGVTQSPTHLIKTRGQQVTLRCSPISGHKSVSWYQQVLGQGPQFIFQYYEKEERGRGNFPDRFSARQFPNYSSELNVNALLLGDSALYLCASSLVATGTGELFFGEGSRLTVL.

The rearrangement joins TRBV4-1 to TRBJ2-2; no clear D. This CDR3 contains 16 residues. Per the germline V gene, CDR1 is MGHRA and CDR2 is YSYEKL. The V and J ends lost 3 bases and 3 bases respectively, with 14 bases between them. The CDR3 is CASSQGILRHTGELFF. For the CDR3, the DNA is TGCGCCAGCAGCCAGGGAATATTACGTCACACCGGGGAGCTGTTTTTT.